This T cell receptor (beta chain) came from a study of T cell repertoires in cytomegalovirus infection. About the research overall: Indications came from public TCR beta signatures; they pointed to CMV infection and to a matching HLA type.

The CDR3 sequence is 13 residues long. V lost 1 base to trimming and J lost 4 bases, with 7 bases between them. From germline, CDR1 is SGHVT and CDR2 SQSDAQ. General observations from the study: Ex vivo, HLA-C-restricted CMV-specific TCR beta clonotypes prevailed over the rest of the response.

This clonotype was observed once. Its antigen is not identified. TCRdb re-called the reads with MiXCR, one entry per CDR3 protein. The sample includes fewer than 850,000 distinct CDR3 sequences, 25% to 30% seen only once; the top ten take around 13%. The gene calls are TRBV7-4 and TRBJ1-1; D unclear. The source is a human donor in good health (CMV status not recorded). Some clones in this sample may be carry-over from other donors' samples. The sequenced sample was cultured CD8+ T cells from PBMCs, obtained from culture after CMV antigen stimulation. CDR3 protein: CASSLDVTTEAFF. CDR3 nucleotide sequence: TGTGCCAGCAGCTTAGACGTTACCACTGAAGCTTTCTTT.